This record covers a single TCR beta chain. Its antigen is unknown. Per germline, CDR1 SQVTM and CDR2 ANQGSEA. The CDR3 extends over 15 amino acids. Unmatched junction bases numbered 15, after V lost 7 bases and J lost 4 bases. These data are taken from a study of OX40 agonist ivuxolimab in advanced cancers. Overall study: Patients in the trial were receiving intravenous ivuxolimab every 2 weeks, at doses of 0.01 to 10 mg/kg. Study-level findings and limits: Near-lowest levels of clonal expansion characterized partial responders at 0.1-3.0 mg/kg. Among expanded peripheral T cells, antigen specificity went undetermined.

Produced via immunoSEQ multiplex PCR; TCRdb's table is partial and in-frame only. Seen here are some 90,000 clones, around 90% observed once, and the top ten hold less than 3.5%. The sampling schedule covered blood at baseline, cycle 4 day 1, and cycle 7 day 1. This receptor was identified in an adult with an advanced solid tumor such as melanoma, head and neck, liver or kidney cancer. Sequencing used CD4+ or CD8+ T cells sorted from blood, obtained in a trial of the OX40 agonist ivuxolimab. The rearrangement uses TRBV29-1 and TRBJ1-2; 7 bases fit TRBD1. The CDR3 spells CSDTGEVDRPYGYTF. The CDR3 bases are TGCAGCGACACTGGAGAGGTGGACAGGCCCTATGGCTACACCTTC.